A selection of T cell receptor beta chains follows, all from one sample in a study of T cell responses to AZD1222 COVID-19 vaccine. Sequenced by immunoSEQ multiplex PCR; TCRdb stores in-frame clones only, minus some. The sample includes over 65,000 clones, approximately 90% of them seen just once. Sequenced material: peripheral blood, taken on day 0 of AZD1222 vaccination. Receptors were obtained from an adult in good health. The CDR3 runs from the conserved cysteine through the conserved F or W.

v_gene	j_gene	CDR3aa
TRBV27	TRBJ1-1	CASSDRVPPTEAFF
TRBV2	TRBJ1-5	CASSEWDTSNQPQHF
TRBV10-3	TRBJ2-2	CAISEGGAHTGELFF
TRBV30	TRBJ1-5	CAWSVTEVQPQHF
TRBV19	TRBJ1-1	CASSWDRATGEGAFF
TRBV11-2	TRBJ2-2	CASGTVRHTGELFF
TRBV5-8	TRBJ2-7	CASSFYEQYF
TRBV4-3	TRBJ1-2	CASSQGWGEIPVYGYTF
TRBV7-6	TRBJ2-4	CASSWGDIQYF
TRBV19	TRBJ1-3	CASSMAGGSFGNTIYF
TRBV30	TRBJ1-6	CAWNHRGRNSPLHF
TRBV3-1/TRBV3-2	TRBJ1-2	CASSQLGGTPNYGYTF
TRBV5-6	TRBJ2-7	CASSLGDRGYEQYF
TRBV7-3	TRBJ2-1	CASSPRRGSSYNEQFF
TRBV7-9	TRBJ1-1	CASSLEGFTTEAFF
TRBV5-4	TRBJ2-1	CASSKGGGSYNEQFF
TRBV9	TRBJ2-5	CASSPGTSGETQYF
TRBV6-2/TRBV6-3	TRBJ1-1	CASSYLGQGTEAFF
TRBV30	TRBJ1-1	CASKRGNTEAFF
TRBV11-3	TRBJ1-6	CASSFRAQSPLHF
TRBV10-3	TRBJ1-6	CAISGLPNSPLHF
TRBV18	TRBJ1-6	CASSPGTGVSPLHF
TRBV5-4	TRBJ2-3	CASKSGRDTQYF
TRBV6-5	TRBJ1-2	CASRIGRAINYGYTF
TRBV12-3/TRBV12-4	TRBJ1-1	CASSREGGTEAFF
TRBV11-2	TRBJ1-2	CASTGPGQEPFGGYTF
TRBV7-3	TRBJ2-1	CASSNLAGGNNEQFF
TRBV24-1	TRBJ1-1	CATSDTGGNTEAFF
TRBV19	TRBJ1-1	CASSMGWTETPNTEAFF
TRBV3-1/TRBV3-2	TRBJ1-5	CASSPATGIMPQHF
TRBV14	TRBJ1-3	CASSHLGTPYPGNTIYF
TRBV11-2	TRBJ1-2	CASSFIGYGYTF
TRBV20-1	TRBJ1-2	CSASQQYGYTF
TRBV10-3	TRBJ1-1	CAISGGQNTEAFF
TRBV25-1	TRBJ1-1	CASSGTRGINTEAFF
TRBV6-5	TRBJ2-3	CASNLREATDTQYF
TRBV4-1	TRBJ1-1	CASSQAHSGRMNTEAFF
TRBV10-3	TRBJ2-5	CAISVTGQAQETQYF